The rows below give T cell receptor beta chains drawn from one sample of a study of CD8 T cells in Susac syndrome. Via MiXCR, TCRdb re-called the immunoSEQ multiplex PCR reads, giving one row per CDR3 protein. The sample carries 330,000 or so distinct CDR3 sequences, 75% to 85% recorded once. The sample was CD8+ T cells from PBMCs. These TCRs come from a human donor with multiple sclerosis. Both conserved end residues are part of each CDR3. D genes are given only for firm matches. Clone sizes are given selectively: once, few, many, or a class where the clone is expanded.

j_gene	d_gene	v_gene	abundance	CDR3nt	CDR3aa
TRBJ2-1	.	TRBV13	.	TGTGCCAGCAGCCTGGAGGATAAGCAGTTCTTC	CASSLEDKQFF
TRBJ1-2	.	TRBV6-2/TRBV6-3	.	TGTGCCAGCAGTTACGGAGAAGGTGGTGGCTACACCTTC	CASSYGEGGGYTF
TRBJ1-1	.	TRBV9	.	TGTGCCAGCAGCGTGGGGCCAGAGAACACTGAAGCTTTCTTT	CASSVGPENTEAFF
TRBJ2-5	TRBD1	TRBV4-3	.	TGCGCCAGCAGCCAAGACCAGGGGGTGGTGACCCAGTACTTC	CASSQDQGVVTQYF
TRBJ2-5	TRBD2	TRBV18	.	TGTGCCAGCTCACCTCTTAGCGGGGGGCCAGAGACCCAGTACTTC	CASSPLSGGPETQYF
TRBJ2-7	.	TRBV7-9	.	TGTGCCAGCAGCTTAGGATTTGGGGACTTTACCTACGAGCAGTACTTC	CASSLGFGDFTYEQYF
TRBJ1-1	.	TRBV7-9	.	TGTGCCAGCAGCTTACTCCCCGCCGGGAACACTGAAGCTTTCTTT	CASSLLPAGNTEAFF
TRBJ2-5	.	TRBV3-1	.	TGTGCCAGCAGCACGTATCCAGCGGGCCAATTACAAGAGACCCAGTACTTC	CASSTYPAGQLQETQYF
TRBJ2-7	TRBD1	TRBV12-3/TRBV12-4	.	TGTGCCAGCAGTTTACGGGACAGGGACGAGCAGTACTTC	CASSLRDRDEQYF
TRBJ2-5	.	TRBV7-2	.	TGTGCCAGCAGCTTAGAGTGGCTAGCCCAAGAGACCCAGTACTTC	CASSLEWLAQETQYF
TRBJ2-7	.	TRBV13	.	TGTGCCAGCAGCCTCCTAGGGGCACAGTACGAGCAGTACTTC	CASSLLGAQYEQYF
TRBJ2-1	TRBD1	TRBV28	.	TGTGCCAGCAGTCCGGGACAGGACAATGAGCAGTTCTTC	CASSPGQDNEQFF
TRBJ2-7	.	TRBV27	.	TGTGCCAGCAGTTTCCTCGACAGACCCTACGAGCAGTACTTC	CASSFLDRPYEQYF
TRBJ1-1	.	TRBV7-9	.	TGTGCCAGCAGCTCGCCGGACAGCCTCAACACTGAAGCTTTCTTT	CASSSPDSLNTEAFF
TRBJ2-1	TRBD2	TRBV9	.	TGTGCCAGCAGCGCCTCGGCGGGAGGGCTTTACAATGAGCAGTTCTTC	CASSASAGGLYNEQFF
TRBJ1-2	.	TRBV5-5	.	TGTGCCAGCAGCCCGAGTTTCGGGGAGATCTATGGCTACACCTTC	CASSPSFGEIYGYTF
TRBJ2-1	TRBD1	TRBV12-3/TRBV12-4	once	TGTGCCAGCAGTTTAGCGCCGCCGGGACAGGGGGTGGGTGAGCAGTTCTTC	CASSLAPPGQGVGEQFF
TRBJ2-7	.	TRBV30	few	TGTGCCTGGAGTTCTTCCCAACCGGGGGAGCAGTACTTC	CAWSSSQPGEQYF
TRBJ1-1	.	TRBV27	few	TGTGCCAGCAGTTTCCAGGGTATGAACACTGAAGCTTTCTTT	CASSFQGMNTEAFF
TRBJ1-4	.	TRBV12-3/TRBV12-4	once	TGTGCCAGCAGGCTCACAGGGCGGGGGGTTAATGAAAAACTGTTTTTT	CASRLTGRGVNEKLFF
TRBJ2-7	.	TRBV9	.	TGTGCCAGCAGCGTATCCCCGTCCTACGAGCAGTACTTC	CASSVSPSYEQYF
TRBJ2-1	.	TRBV29-1	.	TGCAGCGTTTTGACTTATTACAATGAGCAGTTCTTC	CSVLTYYNEQFF
TRBJ1-4	.	TRBV14	.	TGTGCCAGCAGCAGGGCTTATAATGAAAAACTGTTTTTT	CASSRAYNEKLFF
TRBJ2-2	TRBD2	TRBV12-3/TRBV12-4	once	TGTGCCAGCAGCCTCTCCGGGAGGGCCGCGGTGGACACCGGGGAGCTGTTTTTT	CASSLSGRAAVDTGELFF
TRBJ2-1	TRBD2	TRBV2	.	TGTGCCAGCAGTGAACGGGGAAAATACCTAGCGGGAGGGTACAATGAGCAGTTCTTC	CASSERGKYLAGGYNEQFF
TRBJ1-5	.	TRBV5-8	few	TGTGCCAGCAGCCGCGACATGGGCAATCAGCCCCAGCATTTT	CASSRDMGNQPQHF
TRBJ1-5	.	TRBV27	.	TGTGCCAGCAGCCAGCTTCCCGGCGAAAATCAGCCCCAGCATTTT	CASSQLPGENQPQHF
TRBJ2-1	.	TRBV2	once	TGTGCCAGCAGTGAAAGGGCTCCCAAAGTTTACAATGAGCAGTTCTTC	CASSERAPKVYNEQFF
TRBJ2-7	.	TRBV4-1	.	TGCGCCAGTCGGGGCCAGGGTCTCTACGAGCAGTACTTC	CASRGQGLYEQYF
TRBJ1-1	.	TRBV14	.	TGTGCCAGCAGCCACCTAAGAGGGAACTTTTATGAAGCTTTCTTT	CASSHLRGNFYEAFF
TRBJ2-2	.	TRBV5-4	.	TGTGCCAGCAGCTGGGGGCTCGGGGAGCTGTTTTTT	CASSWGLGELFF
TRBJ2-2	.	TRBV15	.	TGTGCCACCAGCAGAGATGAGACGGGTGCGAACACCGGGGAGCTGTTTTTT	CATSRDETGANTGELFF
TRBJ1-5	.	TRBV25-1	.	TGTGCCAGCAGTGAATCCAATCAGCCCCAGCATTTT	CASSESNQPQHF
TRBJ2-1	TRBD2	TRBV24-1	.	TGTGCCACCAGTGTAGCGGGAGGGCACAATGAGCAGTTCTTC	CATSVAGGHNEQFF
TRBJ1-4	.	TRBV28	.	TGTGCCAGCAGTCCTCGGGACCTCCTGTTTTTT	CASSPRDLLFF
TRBJ1-2	.	TRBV4-1	.	TGCGCCAGCAGCCAAGATGGTACAGGGAACTATGGCTACACCTTC	CASSQDGTGNYGYTF
TRBJ2-3	.	TRBV9	.	TGTGCCAGCAGCGTAGATCCGGAAGTAACAGATACGCAGTATTTT	CASSVDPEVTDTQYF